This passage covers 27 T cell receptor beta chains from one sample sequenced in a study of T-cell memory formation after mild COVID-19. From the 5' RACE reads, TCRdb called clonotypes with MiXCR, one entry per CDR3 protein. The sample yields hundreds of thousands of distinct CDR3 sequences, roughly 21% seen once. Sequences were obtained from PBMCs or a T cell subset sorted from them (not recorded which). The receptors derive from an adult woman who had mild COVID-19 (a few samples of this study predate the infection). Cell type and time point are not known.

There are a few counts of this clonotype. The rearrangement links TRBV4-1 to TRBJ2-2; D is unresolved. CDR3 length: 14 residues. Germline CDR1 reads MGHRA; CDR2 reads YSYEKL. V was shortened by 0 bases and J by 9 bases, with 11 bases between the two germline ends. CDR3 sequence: CASSQEVVSRELFF. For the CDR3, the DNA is TGCGCCAGCAGCCAAGAGGTAGTGTCCAGGGAGCTGTTTTTT.

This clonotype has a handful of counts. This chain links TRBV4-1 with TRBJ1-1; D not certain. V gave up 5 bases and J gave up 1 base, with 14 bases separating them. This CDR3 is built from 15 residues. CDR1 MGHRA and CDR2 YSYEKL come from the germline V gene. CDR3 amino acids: CASSTLAGGNTEAFF. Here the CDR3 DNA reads TGCGCCAGCAGCACCTTGGCCGGAGGGAACACTGAAGCTTTCTTT.

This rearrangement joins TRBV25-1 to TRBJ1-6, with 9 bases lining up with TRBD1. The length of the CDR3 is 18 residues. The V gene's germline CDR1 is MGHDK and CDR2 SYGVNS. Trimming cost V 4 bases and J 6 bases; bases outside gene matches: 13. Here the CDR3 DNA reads TGTGCCAGCAGTGGCGCGGGACAGGGAAGGGAAGCTAATTCACCCCTCCACTTT. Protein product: CASSGAGQGREANSPLHF.

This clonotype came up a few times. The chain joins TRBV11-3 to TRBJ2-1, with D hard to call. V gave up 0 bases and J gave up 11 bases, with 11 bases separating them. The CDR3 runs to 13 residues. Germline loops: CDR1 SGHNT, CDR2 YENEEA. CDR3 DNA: TGTGCCAGCAGCTTAGATCCAGAGCGCCAGCAGTTCTTC. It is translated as CASSLDPERQQFF.

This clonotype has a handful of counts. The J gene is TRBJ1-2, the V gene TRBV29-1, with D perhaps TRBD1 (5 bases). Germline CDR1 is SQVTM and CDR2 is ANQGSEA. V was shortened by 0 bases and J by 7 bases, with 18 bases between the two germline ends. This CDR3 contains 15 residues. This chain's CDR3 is CSVEDQSRQIRGYTF. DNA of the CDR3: TGCAGCGTTGAAGATCAGAGTCGACAGATCCGTGGCTACACCTTC. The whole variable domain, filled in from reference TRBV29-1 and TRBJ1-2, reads SAVISQKPSRDICQRGTSLTIQCQVDSQVTMMFWYRQQPGQSLTLIATANQGSEATYESGFVIDKFPISRPNLTFSTLTVSNMSPEDSSIYLCSVEDQSRQIRGYTFGSGTRLTVV.

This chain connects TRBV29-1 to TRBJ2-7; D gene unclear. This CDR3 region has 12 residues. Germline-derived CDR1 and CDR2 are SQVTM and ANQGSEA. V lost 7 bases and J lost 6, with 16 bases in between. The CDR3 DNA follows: TGCAGCGGTCTGGACCCCCCCTCCGAGCAGTACTTC. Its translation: CSGLDPPSEQYF.

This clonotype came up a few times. The CDR3 DNA reads TGTGCCTGGAAAATCTTTGCGGGAGGATCCTACAATGAGCAGTTCTTC. Translation: CAWKIFAGGSYNEQFF. The J gene is TRBJ2-1, the V gene TRBV30, with 8 bases identical to TRBD2. Trimming took 4 bases from V and 1 from J; bases not matched to a gene: 9. CDR1 and CDR2 (germline): GTSNPN, SVGIG (reference sequence). The CDR3 totals 16 residues. The full variable domain, with the rest looked up from reference TRBV30 and TRBJ2-1, is SQTIHQWPATLVQPVGSPLSLECTVEGTSNPNLYWYRQAAGRGLQLLFYSVGIGQISSEVPQNLSASRPQDRQFILSSKKLLLSDSGFYLCAWKIFAGGSYNEQFFGPGTRLTVL.

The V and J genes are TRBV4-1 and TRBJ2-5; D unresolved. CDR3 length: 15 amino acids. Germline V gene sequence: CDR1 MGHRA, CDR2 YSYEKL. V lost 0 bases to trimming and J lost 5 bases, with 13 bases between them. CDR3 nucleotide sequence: TGCGCCAGCAGCCAAGACGGCTGGGCGTCCGAGACCCAGTACTTC. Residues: CASSQDGWASETQYF.

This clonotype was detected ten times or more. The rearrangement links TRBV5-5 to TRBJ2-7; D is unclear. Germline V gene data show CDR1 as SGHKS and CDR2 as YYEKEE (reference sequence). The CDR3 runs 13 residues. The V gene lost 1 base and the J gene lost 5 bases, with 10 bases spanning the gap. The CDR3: CASSLPPEDEQYF. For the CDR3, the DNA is TGTGCCAGCAGCTTGCCCCCTGAGGACGAGCAGTACTTC.

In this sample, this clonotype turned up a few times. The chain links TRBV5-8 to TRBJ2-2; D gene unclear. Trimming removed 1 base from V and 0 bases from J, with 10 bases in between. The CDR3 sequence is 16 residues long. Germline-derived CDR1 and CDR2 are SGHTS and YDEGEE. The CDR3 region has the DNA TGTGCCAGCAGCTTGATGGGCGGCGCGAACACCGGGGAGCTGTTTTTT. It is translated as CASSLMGGANTGELFF.

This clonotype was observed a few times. CDR3 sequence reads: CASRVRRGTDTQYF. The CDR3 nucleotides read TGTGCCAGCAGGGTCCGACGCGGCACAGATACGCAGTATTTT. The chain carries TRBV12-3 or TRBV12-4 and TRBJ2-3, with D hard to call. Trimming removed 6 bases from V and 1 base from J, with 11 bases in between. CDR3 length: 14 amino acids.

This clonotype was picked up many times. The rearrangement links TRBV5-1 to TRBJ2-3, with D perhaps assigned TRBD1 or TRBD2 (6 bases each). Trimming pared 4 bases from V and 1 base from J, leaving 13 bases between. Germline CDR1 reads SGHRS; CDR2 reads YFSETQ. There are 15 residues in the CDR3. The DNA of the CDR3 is TGCGCCAGCAGCCCGGATCGGGGGCGCACAGATACGCAGTATTTT. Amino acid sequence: CASSPDRGRTDTQYF.

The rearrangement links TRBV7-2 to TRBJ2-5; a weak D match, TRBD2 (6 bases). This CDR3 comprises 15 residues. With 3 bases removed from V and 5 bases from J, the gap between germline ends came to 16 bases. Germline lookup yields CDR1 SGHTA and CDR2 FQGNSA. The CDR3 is CASSLGGVARETQYF. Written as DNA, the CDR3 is TGTGCCAGCAGCTTGGGCGGGGTGGCCCGGGAGACCCAGTACTTC.

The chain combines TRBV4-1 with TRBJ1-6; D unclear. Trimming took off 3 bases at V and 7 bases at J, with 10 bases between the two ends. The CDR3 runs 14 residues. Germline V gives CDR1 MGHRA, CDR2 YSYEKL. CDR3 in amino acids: CASSHVGQNSPLHF. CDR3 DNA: TGCGCCAGCAGCCACGTAGGGCAAAATTCACCCCTCCACTTT.

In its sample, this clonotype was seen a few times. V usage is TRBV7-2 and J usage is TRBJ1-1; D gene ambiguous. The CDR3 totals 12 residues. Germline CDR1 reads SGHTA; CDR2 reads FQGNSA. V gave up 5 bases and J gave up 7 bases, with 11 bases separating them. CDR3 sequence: CASSRAQFEAFF. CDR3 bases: TGTGCCAGCAGCCGGGCCCAATTTGAAGCTTTCTTT.

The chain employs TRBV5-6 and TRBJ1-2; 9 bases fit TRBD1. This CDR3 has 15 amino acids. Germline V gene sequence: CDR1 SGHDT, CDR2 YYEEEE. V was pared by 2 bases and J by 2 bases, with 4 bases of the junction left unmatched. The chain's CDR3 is CASSFMTGGNYGYTF. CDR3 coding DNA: TGTGCCAGCAGCTTTATGACAGGGGGAAACTATGGCTACACCTTC.

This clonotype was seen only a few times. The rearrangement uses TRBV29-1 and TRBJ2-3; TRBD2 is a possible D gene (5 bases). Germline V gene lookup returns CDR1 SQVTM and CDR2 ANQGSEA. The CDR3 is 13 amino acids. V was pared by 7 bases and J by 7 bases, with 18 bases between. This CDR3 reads CSDIAQSSYTQYF. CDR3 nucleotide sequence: TGCAGCGACATAGCGCAATCTTCATATACGCAGTATTTT.

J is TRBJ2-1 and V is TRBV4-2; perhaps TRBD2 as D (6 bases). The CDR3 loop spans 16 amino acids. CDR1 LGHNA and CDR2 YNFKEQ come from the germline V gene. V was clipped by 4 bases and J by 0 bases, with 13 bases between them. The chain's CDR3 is CASSPAGHDSYNEQFF. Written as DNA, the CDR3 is TGTGCCAGCAGCCCGGCGGGGCATGACTCCTACAATGAGCAGTTCTTC.

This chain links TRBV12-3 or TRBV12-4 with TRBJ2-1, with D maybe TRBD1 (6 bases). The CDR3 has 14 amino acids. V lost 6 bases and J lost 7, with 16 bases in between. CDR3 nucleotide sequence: TGTGCCAGCAGAAAAGTGGGGGCGAGGAATGAGCAGTTCTTC. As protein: CASRKVGARNEQFF.

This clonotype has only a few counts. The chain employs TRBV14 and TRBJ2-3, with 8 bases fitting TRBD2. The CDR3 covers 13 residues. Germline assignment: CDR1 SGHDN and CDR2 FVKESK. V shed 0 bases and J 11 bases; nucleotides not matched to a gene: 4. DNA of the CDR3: TGTGCCAGCAGCCAAGACTGGACTAGCCGGCAGTATTTT. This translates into CASSQDWTSRQYF.

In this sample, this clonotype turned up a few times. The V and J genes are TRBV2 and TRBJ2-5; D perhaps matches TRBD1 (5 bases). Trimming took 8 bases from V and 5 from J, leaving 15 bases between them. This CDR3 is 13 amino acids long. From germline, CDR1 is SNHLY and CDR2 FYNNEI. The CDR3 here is CASLWQGSETQYF. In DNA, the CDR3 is TGTGCCAGCTTATGGCAGGGCAGTGAGACCCAGTACTTC.

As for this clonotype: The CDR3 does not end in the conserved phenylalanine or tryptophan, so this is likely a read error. The CDR3 sequence: CASSPASGQDAYEQYL. The CDR3 DNA reads TGTGCCAGCAGCCCAGCCTCGGGACAGGACGCCTACGAGCAGTACTTA. The genes are TRBV7-9 and TRBJ2-7, with 8 positions matching TRBD1. Germline CDR1 and CDR2: SEHNR and FQNEAQ (reference sequence). The CDR3 length is 16 residues. Trimming took 5 bases from V and 2 from J; bases not matched to a gene: 11.

CDR3 in amino acids: CSAIRTGINTIYF. CDR3 coding DNA: TGCAGTGCTATCAGGACAGGGATAAACACCATATATTTT. The J gene is TRBJ1-3, the V gene TRBV20-1; 8 positions agree with TRBD1. The CDR3 is 13 amino acids. Trimming removed 4 bases from V and 6 bases from J; junction bases left unmatched: 5. Looked up from germline, CDR1 is DFQATT and CDR2 is SNEGSKA (reference sequence).

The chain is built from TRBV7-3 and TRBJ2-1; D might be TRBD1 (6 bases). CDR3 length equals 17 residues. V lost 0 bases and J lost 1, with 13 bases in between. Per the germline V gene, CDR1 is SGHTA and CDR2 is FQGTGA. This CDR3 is CASSLTFVTGSYNEQFF. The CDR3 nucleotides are TGTGCCAGCAGCTTAACGTTCGTCACAGGGTCCTACAATGAGCAGTTCTTC.

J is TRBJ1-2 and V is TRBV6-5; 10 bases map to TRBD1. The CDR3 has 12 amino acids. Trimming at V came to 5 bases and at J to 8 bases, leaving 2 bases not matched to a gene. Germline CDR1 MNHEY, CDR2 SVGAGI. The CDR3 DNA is TGTGCCAGCAGTGGGACAGGGGAAGGCTACACCTTC. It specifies CASSGTGEGYTF.

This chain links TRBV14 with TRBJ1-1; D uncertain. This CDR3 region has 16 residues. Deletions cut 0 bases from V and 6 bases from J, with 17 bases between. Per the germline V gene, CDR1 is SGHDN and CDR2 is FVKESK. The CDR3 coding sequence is TGTGCCAGCAGCCAAGAGCAGGCCCGCGCATGGGCTGAAGCTTTCTTT. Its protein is CASSQEQARAWAEAFF.

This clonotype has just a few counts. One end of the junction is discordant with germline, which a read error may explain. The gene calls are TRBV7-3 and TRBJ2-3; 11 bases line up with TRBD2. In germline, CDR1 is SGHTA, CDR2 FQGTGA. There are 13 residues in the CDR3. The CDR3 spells CASSSYQGLAEEF. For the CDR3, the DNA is TGTGCCAGCAGCTCGTACCAGGGACTAGCGGAGGAGTTT.